Shown below are 9 T cell receptor beta chains from a single sample sequenced in a study of T cells in Graves' hyperthyroidism and ophthalmopathy. TCR beta CDR3 regions were amplified from RNA. The HTBI primer set drove a first-round RT-PCR of the TCR CDR3. TCRdb analysed the multiplex PCR reads with MiXCR anew, one entry per CDR3 protein. The sample carries a few hundred thousand distinct CDR3 sequences, about 15% recorded once. Sequencing input: blood. Receptors were obtained from a woman between 50 and 59 years old with Graves' hyperthyroidism.

The table lists this clonotype with many counts. The rearrangement links TRBV28 to TRBJ1-1; no definite D call. V was cut by 5 bases and J by 5 bases, with 12 bases left in between. The CDR3 spans 13 residues. The V gene's germline CDR1 is MDHEN and CDR2 SYDVKM. The CDR3 loop is CASSKPVGTEAFF. CDR3 sequence (DNA): TGTGCCAGCAGTAAGCCTGTCGGGACTGAAGCTTTCTTT. The complete variable domain, with remaining parts taken from reference TRBV28 and TRBJ1-1, reads DVKVTQSSRYLVKRTGEKVFLECVQDMDHENMFWYRQDPGLGLRLIYFSYDVKMKEKGDIPEGYSVSREKKERFSLILESASTNQTSMYLCASSKPVGTEAFFGQGTRLTVV.

This clonotype was picked up many times. The V and J genes are TRBV30 and TRBJ1-2; 7 bases align to TRBD1. J gave up 2 bases and V 2 bases, and 2 bases lay outside the gene matches. The germline V gene has CDR1 GTSNPN and CDR2 SVGIG (reference sequence). The CDR3 covers 13 residues. CDR3 sequence reads: CAWSMDRNYGYTF. The CDR3 DNA follows: TGTGCCTGGAGTATGGACAGGAACTATGGCTACACCTTC.

This clonotype was recorded many times. The chain links TRBV11-2 to TRBJ2-1, with 10 bases fitting TRBD2. The CDR3 has 14 amino acids. Germline loops: CDR1 SGHAT, CDR2 FQNNGV. V gave up 5 bases and J gave up 2 bases; unmatched junction bases: 0. The CDR3 DNA follows: TGTGCCAGCAGCGGACTAGCGGCCTACAATGAGCAGTTCTTC. It yields the protein CASSGLAAYNEQFF. The entire variable domain, with the rest obtained from reference TRBV11-2 and TRBJ2-1, is as follows: EAGVAQSPRYKIIEKRQSVAFWCNPISGHATLYWYQQILGQGPKLLIQFQNNGVVDDSQLPKDRFSAERLKGVDSTLKIQPAKLEDSAVYLCASSGLAAYNEQFFGPGTRLTVL.

Comments on this clonotype: The conserved phenylalanine or tryptophan normally closing the CDR3 is absent here, so this likely arose from a read error. The chain has TRBV15 and TRBJ2-7; TRBD2 matches 10 bases. The CDR3 is 17 amino acids. Looked up from germline, CDR1 is LNHNV and CDR2 is YYDKDF (reference sequence). V lost 3 bases and J lost 2; bases outside the gene matches: 10. The CDR3 sequence is CATSREGGLAGAYEQYL. The CDR3 region has the DNA TGTGCCACCAGCAGGGAAGGCGGCCTAGCGGGAGCCTACGAGCAGTACCTC.

Only a few counts were recorded for this clonotype. This chain's CDR3 is CASSIWSPSDEQYF. CDR3 coding DNA: TGTGCCAGCAGCATTTGGTCCCCATCCGACGAGCAGTACTTC. V usage is TRBV7-2 and J usage is TRBJ2-7; D is uncertain. V lost 5 bases and J lost 5, with 16 bases in between. The CDR3 is 14 amino acids. Germline V gives CDR1 SGHTA, CDR2 FQGNSA.

This clonotype was observed many times. This chain joins TRBV10-2 and TRBJ2-7, with D possibly TRBD2 on 6 matching bases. The CDR3 covers 14 residues. Germline assignment: CDR1 WSHSY and CDR2 SAAADI. The V gene lost 3 bases and the J gene lost 2 bases, with 11 bases spanning the gap. CDR3 in DNA: TGCGCCAGCAGTGATAGCGGATACGCCTACGAGCAGTACTTC. It specifies CASSDSGYAYEQYF.

This clonotype was counted many times. V and J are TRBV7-9 and TRBJ2-3; no definite D call. The V gene's germline CDR1 is SEHNR and CDR2 FQNEAQ (reference sequence). The CDR3 contains 16 residues. With 5 bases removed from V and 0 bases from J, the gap between germline ends came to 15 bases. CDR3 sequence (DNA): TGTGCCAGCAGCCCAGTCGGAGCAGTCAGCACAGATACGCAGTATTTT. It translates to CASSPVGAVSTDTQYF.

The V call is TRBV2, the J call TRBJ2-4, with D uncertain. CDR3 length: 14 residues. V lost 8 bases, J lost 8 bases, and 19 bases lay in between. Germline V gene data show CDR1 as SNHLY and CDR2 as FYNNEI. CDR3 loop: CASSPNLAMDIQYF. The CDR3 DNA is TGTGCCAGCTCTCCTAACCTCGCCATGGACATTCAGTACTTC.

This clonotype was detected ten times or more. V gene TRBV3-1 combines with J gene TRBJ1-1, with D tentatively TRBD1 (5 bases). In germline, CDR1 is LGHDT, CDR2 YNNKEL (reference sequence). This CDR3 is built from 15 residues. V lost 4 bases to trimming and J lost 4 bases, with 16 bases between them. The CDR3 DNA reads TGTGCCAGCAGCCCAAGAGTAGCGGGGACCACTGAAGCTTTCTTT. It codes for CASSPRVAGTTEAFF. The full variable domain, its missing parts supplied by reference TRBV3-1 and TRBJ1-1, is DTAVSQTPKYLVTQMGNDKSIKCEQNLGHDTMYWYKQDSKKFLKIMFSYNNKELIINETVPNRFSPKSPDKAHLNLHINSLELGDSAVYFCASSPRVAGTTEAFFGQGTRLTVV.